Described below is a single TCR beta chain sequence and its context. What it binds is not known. This specimen comes from a study of T cell responses to AZD1222 COVID-19 vaccine. General study findings and limits: A rise in Spike-specific TCR breadth and depth followed two AZD1222 doses.

CDR3 size: 15 residues. V was clipped by 6 bases and J by 6 bases, with 15 bases between them. The germline CDR1 and CDR2 sequences are SNHLY and FYNNEI. Sequenced by immunoSEQ multiplex PCR; TCRdb stores in-frame clones only, minus some. Among about 110,000 clones listed, approximately 90% were seen once. The chain employs TRBV2 and TRBJ1-6, with D tentatively TRBD1 (6 bases). This receptor was taken from an adult in good health. The source material was peripheral blood, sampled on day 0 of AZD1222 vaccination. CDR3 residues: CASRVTGNSNSPLHF. The CDR3 DNA sequence: TGTGCCAGCAGAGTGACAGGCAACAGTAATTCACCCCTCCACTTT. Combining the CDR3 with reference TRBV2 and TRBJ1-6 gives the whole variable domain EPEVTQTPSHQVTQMGQEVILRCVPISNHLYFYWYRQILGQKVEFLVSFYNNEISEKSEIFDDQFSVERPDGSNFTLKIRSTKLEDSAMYFCASRVTGNSNSPLHFGNGTRLTVT.